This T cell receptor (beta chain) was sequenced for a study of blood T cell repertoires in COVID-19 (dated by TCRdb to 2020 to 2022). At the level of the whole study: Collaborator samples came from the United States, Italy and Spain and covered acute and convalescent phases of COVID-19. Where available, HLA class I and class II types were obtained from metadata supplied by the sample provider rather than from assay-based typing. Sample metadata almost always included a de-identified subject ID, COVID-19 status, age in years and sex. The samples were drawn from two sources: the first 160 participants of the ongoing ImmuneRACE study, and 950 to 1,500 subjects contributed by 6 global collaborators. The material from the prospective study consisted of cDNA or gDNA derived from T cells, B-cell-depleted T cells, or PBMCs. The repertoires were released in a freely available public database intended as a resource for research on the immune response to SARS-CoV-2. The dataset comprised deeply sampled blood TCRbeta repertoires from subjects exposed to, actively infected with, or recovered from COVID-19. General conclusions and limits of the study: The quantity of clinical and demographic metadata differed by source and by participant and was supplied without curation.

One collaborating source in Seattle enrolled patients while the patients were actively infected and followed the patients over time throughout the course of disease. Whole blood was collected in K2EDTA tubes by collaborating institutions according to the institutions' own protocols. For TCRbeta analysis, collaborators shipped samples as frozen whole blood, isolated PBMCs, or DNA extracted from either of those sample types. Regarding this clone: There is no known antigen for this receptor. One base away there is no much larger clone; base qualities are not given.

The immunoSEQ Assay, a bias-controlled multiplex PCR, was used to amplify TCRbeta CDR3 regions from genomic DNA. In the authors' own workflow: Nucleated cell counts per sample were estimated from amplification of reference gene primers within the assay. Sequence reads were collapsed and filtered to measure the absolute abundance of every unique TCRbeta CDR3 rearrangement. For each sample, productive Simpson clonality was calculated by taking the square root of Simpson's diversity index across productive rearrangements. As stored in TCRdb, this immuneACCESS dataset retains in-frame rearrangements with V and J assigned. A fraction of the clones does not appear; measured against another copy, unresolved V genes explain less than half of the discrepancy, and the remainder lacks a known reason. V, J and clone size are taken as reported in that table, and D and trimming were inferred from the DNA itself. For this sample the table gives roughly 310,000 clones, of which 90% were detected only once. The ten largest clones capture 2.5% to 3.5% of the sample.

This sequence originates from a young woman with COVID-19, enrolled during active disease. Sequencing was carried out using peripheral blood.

The CDR3 protein: CASSPGLAFYEQYF. Here is the DNA: TGTGCCAGTAGTCCGGGACTAGCCTTCTACGAGCAGTACTTC. Recombination linked TRBV19 to TRBJ2-7, with 9 middle bases fitting TRBD2. CDR1 and CDR2 were assigned from the germline V gene (reference sequence) as LNHDA and SQIVND. After removal of 5 bases from V and 3 bases from J, the junction retains 5 bases not matched to a gene. The CDR3 contains 14 residues, cysteine and phenylalanine counted. The sequence is cut down to CDR3 DNA, 42 bases in frame from base 1.